Listed here are 24 T cell receptor beta chains from one sample, sequenced in a study of CD8+CD57+ T cells in acquired aplastic anemia. Patients who underwent sequencing had shown CD8+CD57+ cell expansion by flow cytometry. Genomic DNA provided the template from which TCR beta VDJ and CDR3 profiles were obtained. In TCRdb, the reads were re-called with MiXCR into one record per CDR3 protein. The sample yields around 150,000 distinct CDR3 sequences, around 50% seen once. The specimen was sorted CD4+, CD8+, or CD8+CD57+ T cells (not recorded which) from PBMCs. These receptor sequences come from a human donor with aplastic anemia.

This clonotype was observed many times. The chain combines TRBV6-2 or TRBV6-3 with TRBJ2-1; weak D call: TRBD1 (6 bases). V was clipped by 2 bases and J by 8 bases, with 16 bases between them. The CDR3 length is 15 residues. Germline V CDR1 and CDR2: MNHEY, SVGEGT. CDR3 in amino acids: CASSYAVGTGHEQFF. The CDR3 DNA reads TGTGCCAGCAGTTACGCTGTCGGAACAGGGCATGAGCAGTTCTTC.

V is TRBV12-3 or TRBV12-4 and J is TRBJ2-5; the D gene is possibly TRBD1 (6 bases). The CDR3 contains 13 residues. The germline V and J ends were trimmed by 5 bases and 4 bases, with 11 bases remaining between them. The CDR3 spells CASSNRDRETQYF. CDR3 sequence (DNA): TGTGCCAGCAGTAACAGGGACCGAGAGACCCAGTACTTC.

This clonotype showed up many times. The CDR3 loop is CASSYPGGAAQYF. CDR3 nucleotides: TGTGCCAGCAGTTATCCAGGGGGCGCGGCCCAGTACTTC. The chain combines TRBV6-5 with TRBJ2-5; TRBD1 matches at 8 bases. V gave up 3 bases and J gave up 9 bases; unmatched junction bases: 6. The CDR3 is made up of 13 amino acids. Looked up from germline, CDR1 is MNHEY and CDR2 is SVGAGI.

In this sample, this clonotype turned up many times. The chain joins TRBV11-2 to TRBJ2-7; D ambiguous. The CDR3 loop spans 15 amino acids. The germline CDR1 and CDR2 sequences are SGHAT and FQNNGV. V lost 3 bases and J 1 base, leaving 13 bases between the germline ends. This CDR3 is CASSFATLFSYEQYF. CDR3 sequence (DNA): TGTGCCAGCAGCTTCGCCACCCTATTTTCCTACGAGCAGTACTTC. Variable domain in full (rest from reference TRBV11-2 and TRBJ2-7): EAGVAQSPRYKIIEKRQSVAFWCNPISGHATLYWYQQILGQGPKLLIQFQNNGVVDDSQLPKDRFSAERLKGVDSTLKIQPAKLEDSAVYLCASSFATLFSYEQYFGPGTRLTVT.

This clonotype was observed a few times. This chain connects TRBV6-2 or TRBV6-3 to TRBJ2-2; D possibly corresponds to TRBD2 (5 bases). The germline V gene encodes CDR1 MNHEY and CDR2 SVGEGT. Trimming removed 2 bases from V and 4 bases from J, with 8 bases in between. This CDR3 has 14 residues. CDR3: CASSYREVTGELFF. The CDR3, as DNA: TGTGCCAGCAGTTACCGGGAAGTCACCGGGGAGCTGTTTTTT.

Only one count was recorded for this clonotype. The junction shows a germline mismatch at one end, possibly a read error. The rearrangement joins TRBV7-7 to TRBJ2-5, with D perhaps matching TRBD2 (5 bases). CDR3 length: 14 residues. Germline V gives CDR1 SSHAT, CDR2 FNYEAQ (reference sequence). As DNA, the CDR3 is TGTGCTAGCAGCTTATTCCGGGGTAGTGAGACCCAGTACTTC. Translated: CASSLFRGSETQYF.

A single count supports this clonotype. V gene TRBV20-1 combines with J gene TRBJ2-6, with D maybe TRBD2 (6 bases). The CDR3 extends over 17 amino acids. With 3 bases removed from V and 0 bases from J, the gap between germline ends came to 15 bases. Germline V gene data show CDR1 as DFQATT and CDR2 as SNEGSKA (reference sequence). The CDR3 DNA is TGCAGTGCTAGCTCGGAGGGGAGCAACTCTGGGGCCAACGTCCTGACTTTC. It yields the protein CSASSEGSNSGANVLTF.

At least ten counts were recorded for this clonotype. This chain joins TRBV11-2 and TRBJ1-5; 9 nucleotides agree with TRBD1. Germline trimming cut 2 bases from V and 5 bases from J; bases unmatched to any gene: 10. Germline V lookup: CDR1 SGHAT, CDR2 FQNNGV. The CDR3 totals 17 residues. The CDR3 loop is CASSLTTRRTGDQPQHF. DNA for the CDR3: TGTGCCAGCAGCTTAACAACCCGGAGGACAGGGGATCAGCCCCAGCATTTT. Full variable domain (outside the CDR3, taken from reference TRBV11-2 and TRBJ1-5): EAGVAQSPRYKIIEKRQSVAFWCNPISGHATLYWYQQILGQGPKLLIQFQNNGVVDDSQLPKDRFSAERLKGVDSTLKIQPAKLEDSAVYLCASSLTTRRTGDQPQHFGDGTRLSIL.

This sequence joins TRBV24-1 and TRBJ1-3; tentatively, D is TRBD1 (5 bases). This CDR3 is built from 15 residues. Trimming took off 2 bases at V and 1 base at J, with 8 bases between the two ends. Germline assignment: CDR1 KGHDR and CDR2 SFDVKD. CDR3 protein: CATSDSTESGNTIYF. The CDR3 DNA follows: TGTGCCACCAGTGATTCGACAGAGTCTGGAAACACCATATATTTT.

This clonotype was seen ten or more times. The CDR3 spells CASSRTTTPEQFF. In DNA form, the CDR3 reads TGTGCCAGCAGTAGAACTACGACCCCCGAGCAGTTCTTC. This chain connects TRBV12-3 or TRBV12-4 to TRBJ2-1; no reliable D call. CDR3 length: 13 amino acids. V gave up 5 bases and J gave up 10 bases, with 15 bases separating them.

With respect to this clonotype: An end of the junction differs from the germline gene, which may be a read error. The chain links TRBV12-3 or TRBV12-4 to TRBJ1-2; perhaps TRBD1 as D (5 bases). This CDR3 has 12 amino acids. Written as DNA, the CDR3 is TGTGCCAGCAGTTTAGTCCAGGGAGACTTGCCCTTC. Translated, it gives CASSLVQGDLPF.

As regards this clonotype: One junction end disagrees with the germline gene, perhaps due to a read error. This chain uses TRBV7-9 with TRBJ1-1; D is possibly TRBD1 (5 bases). Germline CDR1 SEHNR, CDR2 FQNEAQ (reference sequence). The CDR3 contains 14 residues. This CDR3 is CASSIAGQGREAFF. The CDR3 DNA reads TGTGCCAGCAGCATAGCCGGCCAGGGAAGAGAAGCTTTCTTT.

This chain connects TRBV29-1 to TRBJ2-3; D ambiguous. Germline assignment: CDR1 SQVTM and CDR2 ANQGSEA. This CDR3 is built from 13 residues. V lost 3 bases, J lost 0 bases, and 7 bases lay in between. CDR3 sequence (DNA): TGCAGCGTTGAGGTTGGGAGCACAGATACGCAGTATTTT. Its translation is CSVEVGSTDTQYF.

This clonotype was detected ten times or more. The chain combines TRBV12-3 or TRBV12-4 with TRBJ2-3; D gene unclear. The CDR3 covers 13 residues. V was shortened by 7 bases and J by 0 bases, with 8 bases between the two germline ends. The CDR3 spells CASKTRSTDTQYF. The DNA for the CDR3 is TGTGCCAGCAAAACCCGTAGCACAGATACGCAGTATTTT.

This clonotype was counted a single time. The rearrangement uses TRBV14 and TRBJ1-4; 8 bases match TRBD1. Germline CDR1 and CDR2: SGHDN and FVKESK. There are 12 residues in the CDR3. The CDR3 region is CAITGGGEKLFF. For the CDR3, the DNA is TGTGCTATAACAGGGGGAGGTGAAAAACTGTTTTTT.

This clonotype was detected ten times or more. The chain links TRBV5-5 to TRBJ2-1; 14 bases agree with TRBD2. The V gene end was trimmed by 4 bases and the J gene end by 3 bases; junction bases not matched to a gene: 15. This CDR3 contains 20 residues. Germline lookup yields CDR1 SGHKS and CDR2 YYEKEE (reference sequence). In DNA, the CDR3 is TGTGCCAGCAGCCTGAATACGGGACTAGCGGGAGAAAAGGGCTACAATGAGCAGTTCTTC. This sequence encodes CASSLNTGLAGEKGYNEQFF.

With regard to this clonotype: A much larger clone lies one base from this, so it may be a read error. The J gene is TRBJ1-4, the V gene TRBV5-1; D is ambiguous. Germline CDR1 is SGHRS and CDR2 is YFSETQ. The CDR3 is 13 amino acids. CDR3 sequence (DNA): TGCGCCAGCAGCTCGGGTCTTAATGAAAAACTGCTTTTT. As protein: CASSSGLNEKLLF.

As for this clonotype: An end of the junction does not agree with germline; a read error may underlie this. The chain joins TRBV7-2 to TRBJ1-6; D is possibly TRBD1 (5 bases). Germline V gives CDR1 SGHTA, CDR2 FQGNSA. This CDR3 has 12 amino acids. CDR3 sequence: CASSRGRGVQNF. CDR3 nucleotides: TGTGCCAGCAGCCGCGGGCGAGGGGTCCAGAACTTT. The full variable domain, completed using reference TRBV7-2 and TRBJ1-6, is GAGVSQSPSNKVTEKGKDVELRCDPISGHTALYWYRQSLGQGLEFLIYFQGNSAPDKSGLPSDRFSAERTGGSVSTLTIQRTQQEDSAVYLCASSRGRGVQNFGNGTRLTVT.

The V gene is TRBV27, the J gene TRBJ2-7; no firm D call. Per the germline V gene, CDR1 is MNHEY and CDR2 is SMNVEV (reference sequence). Trimming removed 5 bases from V and 0 bases from J, with 11 bases in between. The CDR3 length is 14 residues. Written as DNA, the CDR3 is TGTGCCAGCAGTGCCACTTTTAGCTCCTACGAGCAGTACTTC. It is translated as CASSATFSSYEQYF.

This chain links TRBV12-3 or TRBV12-4 with TRBJ1-5; D gene unclear. With 2 bases removed from V and 7 bases from J, the gap between germline ends came to 6 bases. CDR3 size: 12 residues. The CDR3 nucleotides read TGTGCCAGCAGTTTAAATTCGCAGCCCCAGCATTTT. It is translated as CASSLNSQPQHF.

A few counts support this clonotype. Being one base from a much bigger clone, this may be a read error. The CDR3 bases are TGTGCCAGCAGCTCGACAGGGGCCTACGAGCAGTACTTC. This translates into CASSSTGAYEQYF. The rearrangement uses TRBV11-1 and TRBJ2-7; TRBD1 aligns across 8 bases. The V gene end was trimmed by 4 bases and the J gene end by 2 bases; junction bases not matched to a gene: 1. Germline V CDR1 and CDR2: SGHAT, FQDESV (reference sequence). This CDR3 comprises 13 residues.

This clonotype was counted between two and nine times. The chain has TRBV29-1 and TRBJ1-1; no firm D call. V was trimmed by 4 bases and J by 5 bases, leaving 8 bases between them. CDR1 is SQVTM, CDR2 ANQGSEA, per germline. This CDR3 has 11 amino acids. The CDR3 is CSVAVRTEAFF. The CDR3 DNA sequence: TGCAGCGTTGCGGTTAGGACTGAAGCTTTCTTT.

As regards this clonotype: Here the CDR3 omits its conserved ending phenylalanine or tryptophan, so a read error is the likely source. The J gene is TRBJ2-5, the V gene TRBV7-9, with 7 bases lining up with TRBD2. This CDR3 has 15 residues. Germline V lookup: CDR1 SEHNR, CDR2 FQNEAQ (reference sequence). V shed 5 bases and J 3 bases; nucleotides not matched to a gene: 9. As DNA, the CDR3 is TGTGCCAGCAGCCGAGGGCAGCGGGATGAAGAGACCCAGTACTCC. Residues: CASSRGQRDEETQYS.

The chain is built from TRBV2 and TRBJ2-6, with D possibly matching TRBD1 (5 bases). V dropped 6 bases and J dropped 3 bases, with 12 bases sitting between them. The CDR3 spans 15 residues. Germline CDR1 is SNHLY and CDR2 is FYNNEI. CDR3 protein: CASSELQDGANVLTF. The CDR3 DNA reads as TGTGCCAGCAGCGAACTACAGGATGGGGCCAACGTCCTGACTTTC.